This T cell receptor (beta chain) was retrieved from a study of shared clonotypes between healthy human individuals (dated by TCRdb to the early 2020s). Regarding the study in general: A couple of women and three men aged 18 to 49 years were included in the cohort. To estimate repertoire size and how much clonotype sharing occurs between individuals, the study deeply sequenced the blood TCR repertoires of roughly 5 healthy adults. To increase sequencing depth and limit assay-specific biases, different laboratories used diverse techniques to prepare libraries and sequence TCR repertoires. Between about 0.8 and 8.9 billion PBMCs per donor were obtained by leukapheresis. What the research found in general, with its limitations: Only blood was sampled, and tissue TCR repertoires likely differ from those in blood. Based on pairwise subsampling, the degree of clonotype sharing among donors was expected to be affected by sequencing depth. Because the study included a small number of donors, the genetic and exposure-history diversity represented was limited.

As concerns this clone: Its cognate antigen has yet to be identified. No base quality information exists; no much larger clone differs at one position.

The CDR3 spans 11 residues, from the cysteine through the phenylalanine. Just CDR3 DNA is preserved here, 33 bases in frame from base 1. V and J are truncated by 6 bases and 6 bases respectively, leaving an intervening sequence of 6 bases. CDR1 and CDR2 were assigned from the germline V gene as MNHEY and SVGAGI. The donors were healthy, HIV-negative adults who had no recently reported acute infections or vaccinations. Every donor was a Caucasian adult living in Nashville, Tennessee, USA. For unsorted samples, roughly 91 million PBMCs were counted, and genomic DNA was extracted using the QIAamp DNA Blood Mini kit. Blood was obtained by leukapheresis, after which PBMCs were separated by Ficoll-Histopaque density gradient centrifugation and cryopreserved in liquid nitrogen vapor phase. Using the deep immunoSEQ assay, TCR CDR3 regions were amplified from genomic DNA by multiplex PCR. Extracted genomic DNA from each cell subset was spread evenly across all wells of several immunoSEQ 96-well plates, with each plate serving as a replicate. For unsorted PBMC, each replicate PCR was loaded with roughly 0.3 ug genomic DNA, equivalent to 30,000 or so T cell genomes. Ten immunoSEQ deep assay plates were used to sequence unsorted PBMC genomic DNA. Purified libraries were quantified with a Qubit 3.0 fluorometer, sized on a Bioanalyzer 2100, and re-quantified with the KAPA Library Quantification kit. Every immunoSEQ 96-well plate was sequenced on a dedicated single-read 150-cycle Illumina NextSeq 550 flow cell. On the authors' methods: Because the immunoSEQ output included only junctional sequences and no quality scores, the filtering could not be the same as the filtering used for full-length reads. Sequences were annotated with PyIR, a Python wrapper for IgBLAST v1.9, using IMGT germline references to assign V/J genes and CDR3. Reads were filtered out if the reads had weak V/J assignments (E-value above 1e-6), no CDR3, stop codons, out-of-frame junctions, or ambiguous translated residues. V3J clonotypes were defined by identical inferred V gene, J gene, and CDR3 amino acid sequence. The percentage overlap between two repertoires was calculated by dividing the number of shared unique clonotypes by the size of the smaller repertoire. Three approaches were used to assess repertoire richness: RTK rarefaction, the Chao1 estimator, and Recon v2.1 estimates of unobserved clonotypes. TCRdb carries this immuneACCESS record with in-frame sequences only. Its versions omit some clonotypes, under half of them owing to an unresolved V gene in the studies checked, with the rest unexplained. Clonal size and the V and J genes are those of that table, whereas D and trimming came from the DNA. The sample yields roughly 510,000 clones; about three quarters were counted once. The ten top clones hold approximately 13% of the sample.

The sample consisted of PBMCs. Rearrangement joined TRBV6-5 to TRBJ2-1; a tentative D call is TRBD1 (6 bases match). This clonotype was obtained from a woman between 40 and 55 years old in good health. Some clones in this sample may be carry-over from other donors' samples. In nucleotides, the sequence is TGTGCCAGCAGCAGGGGCAATGAGCAGTTCTTC. The resulting protein is CASSRGNEQFF.